The sequence of this T cell receptor beta chain was determined in a study of graft-versus-host responses after intestinal transplantation. Study-wide background: Transplants given to recipients were multivisceral, liver-intestinal, or isolated intestinal.

V was shortened by 5 bases and J by 4 bases, with 17 bases between the two germline ends. This CDR3 region has 15 residues. Looked up from germline, CDR1 is MNHEY and CDR2 is SVGAGI. Comment on this clone: Antigen unknown.

Some clones are missing from TCRdb's copy, which holds only in-frame ones; the method was immunoSEQ multiplex PCR. Here the sample spans 45,000 to 60,000 clones, nearly 95% being singletons. This sequence was found in a human donor who was the organ donor for an intestinal transplant. The chain couples TRBV6-5 to TRBJ1-2; possible D gene TRBD1, 6 bases. The sequencing used unstimulated CD4+ T cells sorted from spleen or lymph node cells, collected before transplant. CDR3: CASSVIGGALYGYTF. The CDR3 bases are TGTGCCAGCAGTGTAATCGGGGGGGCTCTCTATGGCTACACCTTC.